These 28 T cell receptor beta chains share one sample of origin, sequenced in a study of blood T cells in healthy people across ages. A second PCR, run for about 7 to 12 cycles, used a sample-barcoded 5' primer plus a J-beta primer mix. One entry per CDR3 protein, called by TCRdb with MiXCR from the 5' RACE reads. The sample includes 1.5 million to 2 million distinct CDR3 sequences, approximately 50% seen only once; the top ten take approximately 2.1%. The sequencing input was blood. The receptors derive from a woman in her thirties or forties in good health.

The CDR3 region is CASSRRLAGEETQYF. CDR3 in DNA: TGTGCCAGCAGCCGCCGACTAGCGGGGGAAGAGACCCAGTACTTC. The V call is TRBV4-2, the J call TRBJ2-5, with 12 bases lining up with TRBD2. Germline V CDR1 and CDR2: LGHNA, YNFKEQ. The J segment lost 3 bases and the V segment lost 4 bases, leaving 3 bases of the junction unmatched. This CDR3 contains 15 residues.

On this clonotype itself: A read error may explain this, as a much larger clone is one base away. This chain connects TRBV12-3 or TRBV12-4 to TRBJ2-7; 10 bases map to TRBD2. Trimming cost V 2 bases and J 4 bases; bases outside gene matches: 2. The CDR3 covers 14 residues. CDR3 bases: TGTGCCAGCAGTTTAAGGGGACTAGCGTACGAGCAGTACTTC. Translating gives CASSLRGLAYEQYF.

The CDR3 reads CSARPGFSYEQYF. CDR3 in DNA: TGCAGTGCTAGACCAGGGTTTTCCTACGAGCAGTACTTC. The V gene is TRBV20-1, the J gene TRBJ2-7, with D possibly matching TRBD1 (5 bases). Germline CDR1 DFQATT, CDR2 SNEGSKA (reference sequence). This CDR3 has 13 amino acids. Trimming took 2 bases from V and 1 from J, leaving 9 bases between them.

In regard to this clonotype: A clone one base away is much larger, so this may be a read error. The chain uses TRBV6-2 or TRBV6-3 and TRBJ1-2, with D possibly matching TRBD1 (5 bases). The CDR3 length is 12 residues. Trimming left V 4 bases short and J 7 bases short, with 10 bases between. Germline lookup yields CDR1 MNHEY and CDR2 SVGEGT. The CDR3 coding sequence is TGTGCCAGCAGTTCCGGGACCTTTGGCTACACCTTC. Protein: CASSSGTFGYTF.

This clonotype was counted at least ten times. A read error may produce the germline difference seen at one junction end. The chain recombines TRBV7-2 with TRBJ2-5, with D possibly TRBD1 on 6 matching bases. CDR3 length equals 14 residues. CDR1 and CDR2 (germline): SGHTA, FQGNSA. CDR3 nucleotide sequence: TGTGCTAGCAGCCTGGGGGCGGTCCAAGAGACCCAGTACTTC. This gives the protein CASSLGAVQETQYF.

The chain couples TRBV15 to TRBJ1-2; D is ambiguous. The CDR3 contains 13 residues. Germline V gene sequence: CDR1 LNHNV, CDR2 YYDKDF (reference sequence). Trimming shortened V by 3 bases and J by 7 bases, and 12 bases separated the two germline ends. In nucleotides, the CDR3 is TGTGCCACCAGCAGGCAGACGGGAGGTGGCTACACCTTC. Encoded protein: CATSRQTGGGYTF.

The gene calls are TRBV25-1 and TRBJ2-1; D possibly uses TRBD1 or TRBD2 (5 bases each). Trimming pared 6 bases from V and 8 bases from J, leaving 17 bases between. This CDR3 has 14 amino acids. CDR1 MGHDK and CDR2 SYGVNS come from the germline V gene. The chain's CDR3 is CASRPAWGLHEQFF. The CDR3 DNA sequence: TGTGCCAGCAGACCCGCGTGGGGGTTGCATGAGCAGTTCTTC.

This clonotype has more than one count but fewer than ten. V usage is TRBV6-6 and J usage is TRBJ2-7; D remains ambiguous. This CDR3 region has 16 residues. Trimming stripped 0 bases from V and 0 bases from J, with 12 bases between. From germline, CDR1 is MNHNY and CDR2 SVGAGI (reference sequence). The CDR3 is CASSYSWEAISYEQYF. As DNA, the CDR3 is TGTGCCAGCAGTTACTCGTGGGAAGCTATCTCCTACGAGCAGTACTTC.

This clonotype occurred a few times. This chain uses TRBV6-6 with TRBJ2-4; 9 bases match TRBD1. This CDR3 spans 14 amino acids. V lost 5 bases to trimming and J lost 9 bases; unmatched junction nucleotides: 8. Germline values: CDR1 MNHNY, CDR2 SVGAGI (reference sequence). The CDR3: CASSRDRDPIIQYF. DNA of the CDR3: TGTGCCAGCAGTCGGGACAGGGATCCTATCATTCAGTACTTC.

This clonotype has just a few counts. The rearrangement links TRBV7-2 to TRBJ1-5; no clear D gene. Germline CDR1 SGHTA, CDR2 FQGNSA. V lost 6 bases to trimming and J lost 9 bases, with 12 bases between them. The CDR3 contains 12 residues. CDR3 region: CASSAAGSPQHF. The DNA of the CDR3 is TGTGCCAGCAGTGCGGCTGGGTCGCCCCAGCATTTT.

The chain carries TRBV2 and TRBJ2-2, with no clear D. This CDR3 contains 14 residues. V gave up 5 bases and J gave up 4 bases, with 11 bases separating them. Germline CDR1 SNHLY, CDR2 FYNNEI. In DNA form, the CDR3 reads TGTGCCAGCAGTACCTCCTGGGTCACCGGGGAGCTGTTTTTT. Amino acids: CASSTSWVTGELFF. Full variable domain (rest looked up from reference TRBV2 and TRBJ2-2): EPEVTQTPSHQVTQMGQEVILRCVPISNHLYFYWYRQILGQKVEFLVSFYNNEISEKSEIFDDQFSVERPDGSNFTLKIRSTKLEDSAMYFCASSTSWVTGELFFGEGSRLTVL.

V is TRBV6-5 and J is TRBJ2-5, with TRBD1 identical over 7 bases. Germline V gene lookup returns CDR1 MNHEY and CDR2 SVGAGI. After removal of 5 bases from V and 0 bases from J, the junction contained 6 bases not matched to a gene. This CDR3 comprises 15 residues. The CDR3 sequence: CASSTGTEYQETQYF. The CDR3 DNA sequence: TGTGCCAGCAGTACCGGGACAGAGTACCAAGAGACCCAGTACTTC.

The rearrangement uses TRBV7-2 and TRBJ1-1; no clear D. The V and J ends lost 5 bases and 0 bases respectively, with 13 bases between them. This CDR3 comprises 15 residues. Germline CDR1 SGHTA, CDR2 FQGNSA. DNA for the CDR3: TGTGCCAGCAGCCGTCAAATTCAGGTGAACACTGAAGCTTTCTTT. Its protein product is CASSRQIQVNTEAFF. The full variable domain, completed using reference TRBV7-2 and TRBJ1-1, is GAGVSQSPSNKVTEKGKDVELRCDPISGHTALYWYRQSLGQGLEFLIYFQGNSAPDKSGLPSDRFSAERTGGSVSTLTIQRTQQEDSAVYLCASSRQIQVNTEAFFGQGTRLTVV.

This clonotype has only a few counts. This sequence joins TRBV9 and TRBJ2-2; no definite D call. Germline V gene sequence: CDR1 SGDLS, CDR2 YYNGEE. The CDR3 contains 15 residues. The germline V and J ends were trimmed by 4 bases and 6 bases, with 16 bases remaining between them. The CDR3 DNA reads TGTGCCAGCAGCCCTAGTTCAGGACCTGCCGGGGAGCTGTTTTTT. This translates into CASSPSSGPAGELFF.

This clonotype was observed a few times. The chain has TRBV5-4 and TRBJ1-1; D might be TRBD1 (5 bases). From germline, CDR1 is SGHNT and CDR2 YYREEE (reference sequence). V lost 0 bases, J lost 5 bases, and 8 bases lay in between. CDR3 length equals 13 residues. Written as DNA, the CDR3 is TGTGCCAGCAGCTTGGACAGGAGGACTGAAGCTTTCTTT. Translating it yields CASSLDRRTEAFF.

The chain links TRBV5-5 to TRBJ2-1; no firm D call. This CDR3 has 13 amino acids. CDR1 is SGHKS and CDR2 is YYEKEE in the germline V gene (reference sequence). Trimming shortened V by 4 bases and J by 6 bases, and 11 bases separated the two germline ends. The CDR3 loop reads CASSAWGFNEQFF. The CDR3 region has the DNA TGTGCCAGCAGCGCGTGGGGTTTCAATGAGCAGTTCTTC. Together with reference TRBV5-5 and TRBJ2-1, the CDR3 gives the full variable domain: DAGVTQSPTHLIKTRGQQVTLRCSPISGHKSVSWYQQVLGQGPQFIFQYYEKEERGRGNFPDRFSARQFPNYSSELNVNALLLGDSALYLCASSAWGFNEQFFGPGTRLTVL.

This clonotype was seen more than once but under ten times. V is TRBV27 and J is TRBJ1-2; tentatively, D is TRBD1 (5 bases). CDR1 and CDR2 (germline): MNHEY, SMNVEV (reference sequence). This CDR3 contains 14 residues. Trimming left V 6 bases short and J 1 base short, with 12 bases between. The CDR3 loop is CASSAGRINYGYTF. The CDR3 DNA is TGTGCCAGCAGCGCGGGACGGATTAACTATGGCTACACCTTC.

This clonotype appeared a few times. CDR3 protein: CASSQGWAGQFTDTQYF. CDR3 coding DNA: TGTGCCAGCAGCCAAGGGTGGGCGGGACAGTTCACAGATACGCAGTATTTT. The chain is built from TRBV12-3 or TRBV12-4 and TRBJ2-3; perhaps TRBD1 as D (7 bases). The CDR3 runs 17 residues. V was clipped by 6 bases and J by 2 bases, with 21 bases between them.

A few counts support this clonotype. The V and J genes are TRBV5-1 and TRBJ2-7; D remains unclear. The CDR3 extends over 16 amino acids. The ends were cut back, 4 bases at V and 0 bases at J, with 17 bases in the middle. The germline V gene encodes CDR1 SGHRS and CDR2 YFSETQ. The chain's CDR3 is CASSRSWGIGSYEQYF. CDR3 nucleotides: TGCGCCAGCAGCCGATCATGGGGAATCGGCTCCTACGAGCAGTACTTC.

The V gene is TRBV2, the J gene TRBJ2-3; D possibly corresponds to TRBD2 (5 bases). CDR3 length: 14 residues. Trimming cost V 5 bases and J 2 bases, with 11 bases left between them. CDR1 SNHLY and CDR2 FYNNEI come from the germline V gene. The CDR3 DNA reads TGTGCCAGCAGTCGAAGCGGATTCACAGATACGCAGTATTTT. It translates to CASSRSGFTDTQYF.

This clonotype was recorded many times. The V and J genes are TRBV5-1 and TRBJ1-2; D not certain. The CDR3 runs 14 residues. Germline V gene data show CDR1 as SGHRS and CDR2 as YFSETQ. The germline V and J ends were trimmed by 2 bases and 0 bases, with 8 bases remaining between them. The CDR3 sequence is CASSFSDPNYGYTF. DNA of the CDR3: TGCGCCAGCAGCTTCTCCGATCCTAACTATGGCTACACCTTC.

This clonotype was recorded a few times. The V and J genes are TRBV12-3 or TRBV12-4 and TRBJ2-4, with D possibly matching TRBD1 (5 bases). V was clipped by 3 bases and J by 2 bases, with 8 bases between them. CDR3 length: 14 amino acids. The CDR3 coding sequence is TGTGCCAGCAGTTTCAGGGTTACCAAAAACATTCAGTACTTC. Protein sequence: CASSFRVTKNIQYF.

In this sample, this clonotype turned up many times. The chain has TRBV20-1 and TRBJ2-6; no definite D call. Deletions cut 0 bases from V and 0 bases from J, with 0 bases between. CDR1 DFQATT and CDR2 SNEGSKA come from the germline V gene (reference sequence). The CDR3 sequence is 13 residues long. The CDR3 reads CSARDSGANVLTF. CDR3 nucleotide sequence: TGCAGTGCTAGAGACTCTGGGGCCAACGTCCTGACTTTC.

The chain uses TRBV6-2 or TRBV6-3 and TRBJ1-1; possible D gene TRBD1, 5 bases. CDR1 is MNHEY and CDR2 is SVGEGT in the germline V gene. V was clipped by 10 bases and J by 0 bases, with 12 bases between them. This CDR3 is 13 amino acids long. CDR3 DNA sequence: TGTGCCATCGCGGGGGAAATGAACACTGAAGCTTTCTTT. Encoded protein: CAIAGEMNTEAFF.

In this sample, this clonotype turned up a few times. The CDR3 DNA reads TGCGCCAGCAGCTTACAGGGGGTCCCCTACGAGCAGTACTTC. This translates into CASSLQGVPYEQYF. The chain has TRBV5-1 and TRBJ2-7; 8 positions agree with TRBD1. Germline-derived CDR1 and CDR2 are SGHRS and YFSETQ. Trimming cost V 2 bases and J 2 bases; bases outside gene matches: 3. The CDR3 runs 14 residues. Full variable domain (outside the CDR3, taken from reference TRBV5-1 and TRBJ2-7): KAGVTQTPRYLIKTRGQQVTLSCSPISGHRSVSWYQQTPGQGLQFLFEYFSETQRNKGNFPGRFSGRQFSNSRSEMNVSTLELGDSALYLCASSLQGVPYEQYFGPGTRLTVT.

With respect to this clonotype: At one end the junction does not follow the germline gene, possibly because of a read error. This chain joins TRBV9 and TRBJ2-3; D may correspond to TRBD1 or TRBD2 (5 bases each). This CDR3 has 16 residues. From germline, CDR1 is SGDLS and CDR2 YYNGEE. CDR3 loop: CASSVGQASSTGTQYF. The DNA of the CDR3 is TGTGCCAGCAGCGTAGGTCAGGCCTCTAGCACAGGTACGCAGTATTTT. Supplemented by reference TRBV9 and TRBJ2-3, the full variable domain reads DSGVTQTPKHLITATGQRVTLRCSPRSGDLSVYWYQQSLDQGLQFLIQYYNGEERAKGNILERFSAQQFPDLHSELNLSSLELGDSALYFCASSVGQASSTGTQYFGPGTRLTVL.

The chain combines TRBV7-2 with TRBJ2-5; D is unresolved. Per the germline V gene, CDR1 is SGHTA and CDR2 is FQGNSA. The CDR3 is 14 residues long. The V end lost 1 base, the J end lost 5 bases, and 11 bases lay between the germline ends. Here the CDR3 reads CASSLDGSTETQYF. The CDR3 DNA follows: TGTGCCAGCAGCTTAGATGGCAGCACGGAGACCCAGTACTTC.

The CDR3 region is CAISGGVWSSYNEQFF. The CDR3 region has the DNA TGTGCCATCAGTGGTGGTGTGTGGTCGAGCTACAATGAGCAGTTCTTC. The V call is TRBV10-3, the J call TRBJ2-1; D gene ambiguous. This CDR3 comprises 16 residues. Trimming stripped 4 bases from V and 3 bases from J, with 16 bases between. From germline, CDR1 is ENHRY and CDR2 SYGVKD.